This section outlines one T cell receptor (beta chain) sequence together with its context. This sample was included in a study of blood T cell repertoires in COVID-19. Participant age was roughly 18 to 90 years, and participants resided in fewer than 25 US areas. After removal of 4 bases from V and 5 bases from J, the junction contained 6 bases not matched to a gene. The V gene's germline CDR1 is MNHNY and CDR2 SVGAGI (reference sequence). CDR3 length: 14 residues. The repertoire was sequenced with immunoSEQ multiplex PCR; TCRdb's copy has only in-frame clones and lacks some. This table has about 400,000 clones, roughly 86% appearing once.

The chain is built from TRBV6-6 and TRBJ2-5; TRBD1 matches 8 bases. The sequencing sample was made of PBMCs or T cells enriched from blood (not recorded which). This TCR derives from a woman in her 30s who had recovered from COVID-19. CDR3 in DNA: TGTGCCAGCAGTTCCTCGACAGGGGCTGAGACCCAGTACTTC. It encodes CASSSSTGAETQYF.